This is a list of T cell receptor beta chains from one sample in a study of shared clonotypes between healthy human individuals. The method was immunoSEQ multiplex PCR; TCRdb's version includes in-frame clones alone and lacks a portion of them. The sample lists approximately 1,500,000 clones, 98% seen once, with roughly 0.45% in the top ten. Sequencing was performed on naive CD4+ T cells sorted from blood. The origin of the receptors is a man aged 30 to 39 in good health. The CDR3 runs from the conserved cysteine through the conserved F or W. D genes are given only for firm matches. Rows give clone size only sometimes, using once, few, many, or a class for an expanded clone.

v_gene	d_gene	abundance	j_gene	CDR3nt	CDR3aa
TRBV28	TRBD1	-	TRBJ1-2	TGTGCCAGCAGTCCCACAGGGGACTATGGCTACACCTTC	CASSPTGDYGYTF
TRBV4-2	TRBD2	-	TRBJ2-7	TGTGCCAGCAGCCAAGATCGGGCTAGCGGGAGCCACGAGCAGTACTTC	CASSQDRASGSHEQYF
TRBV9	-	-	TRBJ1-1	TGTGCCAGCAGCGTAGAATTGGGGAACACTGAAGCTTTCTTT	CASSVELGNTEAFF
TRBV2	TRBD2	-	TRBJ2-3	TGTGCCAGCAGCTGGACTAGCGGGATGGATACGCAGTATTTT	CASSWTSGMDTQYF
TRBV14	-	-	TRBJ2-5	TGTGCCAGCAGCCAAGAGACCCAGTACTTC	CASSQETQYF
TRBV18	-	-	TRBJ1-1	TGTGCCAGCTCACGCGGATCTCCTGAAGCTTTCTTT	CASSRGSPEAFF
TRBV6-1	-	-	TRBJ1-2	TGTGCCAGCAGTGAAGGGAACAGGGCTGGCTACACCTTC	CASSEGNRAGYTF
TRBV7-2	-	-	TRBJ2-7	TGTGCCAGCAGCTTAGTTTCAGCGGTGACACTACCCGAGCAGTACTTC	CASSLVSAVTLPEQYF
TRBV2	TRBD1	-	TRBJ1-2	TGTGCCAGCAGTCGGGACAGCTCTATTGATGGCTACACCTTC	CASSRDSSIDGYTF
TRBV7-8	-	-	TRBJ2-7	TGTGCCAGCAGCTTAGAGTACGAGCAGTACTTC	CASSLEYEQYF
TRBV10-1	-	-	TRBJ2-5	TGCGCCAGCAGCCCCCAGGGATTCGAAGAGACCCAGTACTTC	CASSPQGFEETQYF
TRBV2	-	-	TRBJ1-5	TGTGCCAGCAGTGAAGGACGTGGGAGCAATCAGCCCCAGCATTTT	CASSEGRGSNQPQHF
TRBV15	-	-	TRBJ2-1	TGTGCCACCAGCAGAGAATATGAGCAGTTCTTC	CATSREYEQFF
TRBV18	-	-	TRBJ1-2	TGTGCCAGCTCACTAACGGACACGCACTATGGCTACACCTTC	CASSLTDTHYGYTF
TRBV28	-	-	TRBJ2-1	TGTGCCAGCAGTCCTCTATGGAATGAGCAGTTCTTC	CASSPLWNEQFF
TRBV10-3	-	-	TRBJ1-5	TGTGCCATCAGTGAAGGCAGAGCCGCAGGTCAGCCCCAGCATTTT	CAISEGRAAGQPQHF
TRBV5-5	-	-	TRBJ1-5	TGTGCCAGCAGCCCAATTCCCGAGACTGCGACCCAGCATTTT	CASSPIPETATQHF
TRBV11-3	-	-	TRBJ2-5	TGTGCCAGCAGCTGGACTGGTAGGGAGACCCAGTACTTC	CASSWTGRETQYF
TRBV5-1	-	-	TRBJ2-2	TGCGCCAGCAGCTTAATATCACAGGGATACGGGGAGCTGTTTTTT	CASSLISQGYGELFF
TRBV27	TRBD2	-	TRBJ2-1	TGTGCCAGCAGCATCGGACTAGCGGGAGAGGGGATGTACAATGAGCAGTTCTTC	CASSIGLAGEGMYNEQFF
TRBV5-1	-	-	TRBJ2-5	TGCGCCAGCAGCTTGGATATCGGAGAGACCCAGTACTTC	CASSLDIGETQYF
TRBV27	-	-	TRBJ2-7	TGTGCCACCCGGGGCAGGAACTACGTAGAGCAGTACTTC	CATRGRNYVEQYF
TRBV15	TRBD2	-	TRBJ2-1	TGTGCCACCGGGGCGGGAGTATACAATGAGCAGTTCTTC	CATGAGVYNEQFF
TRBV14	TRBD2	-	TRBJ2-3	TGTGCCAGCAGCCAAGAACGCGGGAGTTGGACAGATACGCAGTATTTT	CASSQERGSWTDTQYF
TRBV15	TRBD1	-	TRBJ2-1	TGTGCCACCAGCAGAGGACAGGGTCACAATGAGCAGTTCTTC	CATSRGQGHNEQFF
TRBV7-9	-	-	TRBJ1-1	TGTGCCAGCAGCTCACCCAGTATGAACACTGAAGCTTTCTTT	CASSSPSMNTEAFF
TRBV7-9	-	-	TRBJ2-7	TGTGCCAGCAGCTTCCTGAACAGGGCCTACGAGCAGTACTTC	CASSFLNRAYEQYF
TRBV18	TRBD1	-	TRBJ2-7	TGTGCCAGCTCACCTGCCGTGACAGGGACCTACGAGCAGTACTTC	CASSPAVTGTYEQYF
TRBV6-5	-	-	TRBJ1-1	TGTGCCAGCAGGGGACACGGTTTACTTGTAGCTTTCTTT	CASRGHGLLVAFF
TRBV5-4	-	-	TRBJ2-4	TGTGCCAGCAGCTTGGTTGGGGCCAAAAACATTCAGTACTTC	CASSLVGAKNIQYF
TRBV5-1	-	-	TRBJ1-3	TGCGCCAGTTACACTACGACAGGAAACACCATATATTTT	CASYTTTGNTIYF
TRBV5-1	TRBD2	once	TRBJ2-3	TGCGCCAGCGGGACTAGCGGGATAGGTATAGATACGCAGTATTTT	CASGTSGIGIDTQYF
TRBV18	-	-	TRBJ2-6	TGTGCCAGCTCACCGAAGACAGCTGGGGCCAACGTCCTGACTTTC	CASSPKTAGANVLTF
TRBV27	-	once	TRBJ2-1	TGTGCCAGCAGTTCCCTCCTCGGGGGTGACTACAATGAGCAGTTCTTC	CASSSLLGGDYNEQFF
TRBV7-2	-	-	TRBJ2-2	TGTGCCAGCACCTCTTACCTAGGGGAGCTGTTTTTT	CASTSYLGELFF
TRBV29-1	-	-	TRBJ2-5	TGCAGCGTTGAAATCGCCGGCCGCCAAGAGACCCAGTACTTC	CSVEIAGRQETQYF
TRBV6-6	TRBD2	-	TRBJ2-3	TGTGCCAGCAGTCCCCTCAGCGGGAGGAGCACAGATACGCAGTATTTT	CASSPLSGRSTDTQYF
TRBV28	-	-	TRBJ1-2	TGTGCCAGCAGTCGTCGGGGGAGGGACCATGGCTACACCTTC	CASSRRGRDHGYTF
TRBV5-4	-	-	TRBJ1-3	TGTGCCAGCAGCTTAGGCCACTCTGGAAACACCATATATTTT	CASSLGHSGNTIYF
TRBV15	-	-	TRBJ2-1	TGTGCCACCAGCAGAGTGCGCCAGACGTACAATGAGCAGTTCTTC	CATSRVRQTYNEQFF
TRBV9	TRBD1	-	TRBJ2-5	TGTGCCAGCAGCGGGGGACAGCAAGAGACCCAGTACTTC	CASSGGQQETQYF
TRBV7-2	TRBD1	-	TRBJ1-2	TGTGCCAGCAGCCTCCGGACAGGGGGCGACTATGGCTACACCTTC	CASSLRTGGDYGYTF
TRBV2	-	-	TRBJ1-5	TGTGCCAGCAGTGAAGTGGGCGTGGAGCCCCAGCATTTT	CASSEVGVEPQHF
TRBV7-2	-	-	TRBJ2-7	TGTGCCAGCAGCTTAAGGCTTGGGGCGCAGAGCTCCTACGAGCAGTACTTC	CASSLRLGAQSSYEQYF
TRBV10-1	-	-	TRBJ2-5	TGCGCCAGCAGTCCGAGGGCGGGCGAGACCCAGTACTTC	CASSPRAGETQYF